This TCR beta chain was captured in a study of T cells in Graves' hyperthyroidism and ophthalmopathy. Exclusion criteria comprised uncontrolled infection, other autoimmune disease, pregnancy or lactation. The germline gives CDR1 SGDLS, CDR2 YYNGEE. The CDR3 is made up of 17 amino acids. V gave up 4 bases and J gave up 2 bases, with 20 bases separating them. RNA transcripts served as the template for amplifying TCR beta CDR3 regions. The HTBI primer set drove a first-round RT-PCR of the TCR CDR3. TCRdb re-called the multiplex PCR reads with MiXCR, one entry per CDR3 protein. This sample has under 350,000 distinct CDR3 sequences; 17% occur once, and the top ten carry about 51%. Findings and caveats of the study: Blood shared most expanded thyroid clonotypes above 0.001.

For this clonotype: What it binds is unknown.

The sequence was collected from a woman in her fifties or sixties with Graves' ophthalmopathy. This chain connects TRBV9 to TRBJ2-3, with a tentative D call TRBD2 (7 bases). The material sequenced was blood. CDR3 sequence reads: CASSPSVGGGPTDTQYF. CDR3 in DNA: TGTGCCAGCAGCCCTTCCGTAGGGGGGGGGCCCACAGATACGCAGTATTTT.